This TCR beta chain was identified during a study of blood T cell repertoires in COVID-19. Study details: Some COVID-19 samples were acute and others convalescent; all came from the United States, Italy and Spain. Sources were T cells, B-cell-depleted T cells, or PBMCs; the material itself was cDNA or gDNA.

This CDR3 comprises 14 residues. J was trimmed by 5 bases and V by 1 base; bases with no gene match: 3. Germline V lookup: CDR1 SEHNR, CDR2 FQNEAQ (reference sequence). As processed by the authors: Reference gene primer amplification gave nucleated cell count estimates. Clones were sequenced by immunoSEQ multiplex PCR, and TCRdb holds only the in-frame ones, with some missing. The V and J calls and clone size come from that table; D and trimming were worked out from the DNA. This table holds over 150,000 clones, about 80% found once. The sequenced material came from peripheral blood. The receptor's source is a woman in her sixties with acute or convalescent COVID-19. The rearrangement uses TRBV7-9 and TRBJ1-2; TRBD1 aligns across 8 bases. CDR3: CASSLVGQGYGYTF. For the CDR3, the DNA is TGTGCCAGCAGCTTAGTAGGACAGGGATATGGCTACACCTTC.